A single TCR beta chain is shown here with its context. This clone was seen once. Its target antigen remains unknown. Nothing much larger sits one base from this clone, and base qualities are not available. Each collaborating institution followed its own protocols to collect whole blood in K2EDTA tubes. For TCRbeta analysis, collaborator samples were shipped as frozen whole blood, as isolated PBMCs, or as DNA extracted from either sample type. This sample is part of a study of blood T cell repertoires in COVID-19 (dated by TCRdb to about 2020). With regard to the full study: Samples covering the acute and convalescent phases of COVID-19 were provided by collaborators in the United States, Italy and Spain. The material from the prospective study consisted of cDNA or gDNA derived from T cells, B-cell-depleted T cells, or PBMCs. Where available, HLA class I and class II types were obtained from metadata supplied by the sample provider rather than from assay-based typing. The samples were drawn from two sources: the first 160 participants of the ongoing ImmuneRACE study, and over 950 subjects contributed by 6 global collaborators. A de-identified subject ID, COVID-19 status, age in years and sex were almost always included in the sample metadata. The repertoires were released in a freely available public database meant as a resource for research on the immune response to SARS-CoV-2. The dataset comprised deeply sampled blood TCRbeta repertoires from subjects exposed to, actively infected with, or recovered from COVID-19. The investigation overall reported the following: The quantity of clinical and demographic metadata differed by source and by participant and was supplied without curation.

TCRbeta CDR3 regions were amplified from genomic DNA by means of the immunoSEQ Assay, a bias-controlled multiplex PCR. Concerning the study's data processing: The number of nucleated cells in each sample was estimated by amplification of reference gene primers within the assay. Sequence reads were collapsed and filtered to measure the absolute abundance of every unique TCRbeta CDR3 rearrangement. Productive Simpson clonality was computed per sample as the square root of Simpson's diversity index over productive rearrangements. TCRdb limited this immuneACCESS table to in-frame rearrangements with V and J called. A share of clones is missing; checked studies link under half to unresolved V genes, and the rest is unexplained. V, J and clone size reflect that table, while D and trimming were determined from the DNA. Present in this sample are tens of thousands of clones, around 82% of which were seen just once. The biggest ten clones account for about 1.7% of the sample.

V is cut by 2 bases and J by 1 base, and the space between the germline ends is 6 bases. CDR1 and CDR2 (SGHRS, YFSETQ) derive from the germline V gene. Including the terminal cysteine and phenylalanine, the CDR3 comprises 14 residues. The DNA shown is the 42-base CDR3, in frame from base 1. The sequenced sample was peripheral blood. The chain was built from TRBV5-1 and TRBJ2-2, and TRBD1 may be the D gene, going by 5 matching bases. The sequence derives from an elderly man with active or convalescent COVID-19. The sequenced DNA is TGCGCCAGCAGCTTTAGGGGGAACACCGGGGAGCTGTTTTTT. This encodes CASSFRGNTGELFF.